Presented here are 17 T cell receptor beta chains from one specimen sequenced in a study of T-cell memory formation after mild COVID-19. TCRdb reprocessed the 5' RACE reads via MiXCR and lists one record per CDR3 protein. The table shows 85,000 to 130,000 distinct CDR3 sequences, with under 15% occurring only once. The specimen sequenced was PBMCs or a T cell subset sorted from them (not recorded which). The receptors come from an adult woman who had mild COVID-19 (a few samples of this study predate the infection). Cell type and time point are not known.

This chain joins TRBV10-3 and TRBJ1-5, with D possibly matching TRBD1 (5 bases). V gave up 4 bases and J gave up 4 bases, with 14 bases separating them. The CDR3 runs to 15 residues. The germline V gene has CDR1 ENHRY and CDR2 SYGVKD. The CDR3 spells CAISGGTGGNQPQHF. The CDR3 nucleotides are TGTGCCATCAGTGGGGGGACCGGAGGGAATCAGCCCCAGCATTTT.

This clonotype was seen a handful of times. One junction end disagrees with the germline gene, perhaps due to a read error. This chain connects TRBV7-2 to TRBJ2-3, with D perhaps matching TRBD2 (7 bases). The CDR3 contains 18 residues. Germline loops: CDR1 SGHTA, CDR2 FQGNSA. CDR3 coding DNA: TGTGCCAGCAGCTCACCGGTGGGGGGGGCGTTGATCACAGATATGCAGTATTTT. Translation gives CASSSPVGGALITDMQYF.

The rearrangement joins TRBV10-2 to TRBJ2-7; D perhaps matches TRBD2 (5 bases). V lost 3 bases and J lost 4, with 10 bases in between. Germline CDR1 WSHSY, CDR2 SAAADI. The CDR3 loop spans 13 amino acids. The CDR3 nucleotides are TGCGCCAGCAGTGATAAACGGGGTTACGAGCAGTACTTC. Amino acid sequence: CASSDKRGYEQYF.

This clonotype was counted many times. This chain uses TRBV7-2 with TRBJ2-3; D gene unclear. The length of the CDR3 is 13 residues. V dropped 1 base and J dropped 2 bases, with 4 bases sitting between them. The V gene's germline CDR1 is SGHTA and CDR2 FQGNSA. For the CDR3, the DNA is TGTGCCAGCAGCTTAGTATTCACAGATACGCAGTATTTT. Encoded protein: CASSLVFTDTQYF. Full variable domain (remainder filled in from reference TRBV7-2 and TRBJ2-3): GAGVSQSPSNKVTEKGKDVELRCDPISGHTALYWYRQSLGQGLEFLIYFQGNSAPDKSGLPSDRFSAERTGGSVSTLTIQRTQQEDSAVYLCASSLVFTDTQYFGPGTRLTVL.

The genes are TRBV4-3 and TRBJ2-1; 7 bases match TRBD2. Germline V CDR1 and CDR2: LGHNA, YSLEER. With 0 bases clipped from V and 6 bases from J, the junction kept 11 bases outside the gene matches. The CDR3 has 17 residues. The CDR3 sequence is CASSQDRQSSGGNEQFF. DNA of the CDR3: TGCGCCAGCAGCCAAGATCGGCAGTCTAGCGGAGGCAATGAGCAGTTCTTC.

This chain uses TRBV5-6 with TRBJ2-7; TRBD2 is a possible D gene (5 bases). CDR1 and CDR2 (germline): SGHDT, YYEEEE. The CDR3 totals 15 residues. V shed 2 bases and J shed 3 bases, with 15 bases lying between them. The CDR3 bases are TGTGCCAGCAGCTTATATAGCGAGAACCGCTACGAGCAGTACTTC. This gives the protein CASSLYSENRYEQYF.

The J gene is TRBJ2-1, the V gene TRBV2; 7 bases are a match to TRBD1. CDR3 length: 14 amino acids. V trimming: 8 bases; J trimming: 4 bases; junction bases outside the gene matches: 8. Germline CDR1 is SNHLY and CDR2 is FYNNEI. CDR3 DNA sequence: TGTGCCAGCTCACAGGGGACCCTTTACAATGAGCAGTTCTTC. Its protein product is CASSQGTLYNEQFF.

In this sample, this clonotype turned up a few times. V and J are TRBV20-1 and TRBJ2-7, with D perhaps matching TRBD2 (6 bases). Germline V gene lookup returns CDR1 DFQATT and CDR2 SNEGSKA (reference sequence). V lost 6 bases and J 0 bases, leaving 15 bases between the germline ends. The CDR3 consists of 14 residues. The CDR3: CSAKGAGSSYEQYF. The CDR3 bases are TGCAGTGCCAAAGGAGCGGGCAGCTCCTACGAGCAGTACTTC.

This clonotype was counted a few times. The rearrangement joins TRBV6-2 or TRBV6-3 to TRBJ2-7; D not certain. Looked up from germline, CDR1 is MNHEY and CDR2 is SVGEGT. The CDR3 loop spans 15 amino acids. V lost 4 bases and J lost 3, with 16 bases in between. This CDR3 is CASSSGVGLNYEQYF. The CDR3 DNA reads as TGTGCCAGCAGTTCCGGCGTCGGTTTGAACTACGAGCAGTACTTC.

This clonotype was recorded a few times. CDR3 residues: CATSRDEALYSTEAFF. In DNA form, the CDR3 reads TGTGCCACCAGCAGAGATGAGGCACTATATTCCACTGAAGCTTTCTTT. The chain links TRBV15 to TRBJ1-1; D is undetermined. CDR3 length equals 16 residues. Germline V gene lookup returns CDR1 LNHNV and CDR2 YYDKDF (reference sequence). V lost 0 bases and J lost 4, with 15 bases in between.

The table lists this clonotype with many counts. V usage is TRBV5-1 and J usage is TRBJ2-2; 9 nucleotides align to TRBD1. V lost 4 bases, J lost 15 bases, and 7 bases stayed unmatched. CDR1 SGHRS and CDR2 YFSETQ come from the germline V gene. This CDR3 contains 12 residues. The CDR3 bases are TGCGCCAGCAGCCGGGGACAGGGTTCGATGTTTTTT. Its protein is CASSRGQGSMFF.

A remark on this clonotype: Its ends do not fully match the called genes, so a read error is possible. This chain connects TRBV20-1 to TRBJ2-3; D unresolved. Germline lookup yields CDR1 DFQATT and CDR2 SNEGSKA (reference sequence). This CDR3 region has 10 residues. CDR3 sequence: CRARTDTQYF. The CDR3, as DNA: TGCCGTGCCAGAACAGATACGCAGTATTTT.

This clonotype has more than one count but fewer than ten. The V and J genes are TRBV7-9 and TRBJ2-1; 7 bases map to TRBD2. Trimming took 3 bases from V and 1 from J; bases not matched to a gene: 12. The length of the CDR3 is 18 residues. The germline gives CDR1 SEHNR, CDR2 FQNEAQ (reference sequence). CDR3 in amino acids: CASSFATSARVSYNEQFF. The DNA of the CDR3 is TGTGCCAGCAGCTTTGCAACTAGCGCCCGTGTATCCTACAATGAGCAGTTCTTC.

The genes are TRBV12-3 or TRBV12-4 and TRBJ2-1; 10 bases agree with TRBD1. The CDR3 covers 14 residues. The trim removed 6 bases at V and 9 bases at J, leaving 8 bases unmatched. The CDR3 DNA is TGTGCCAGCAGAAGTGACAGGGGGCTGGGTGAGCAGTTCTTC. It is translated as CASRSDRGLGEQFF.

This clonotype was detected a few times. This sequence joins TRBV20-1 and TRBJ2-6; D unclear. The V end was cut by 6 bases, the J end by 0 bases, with 9 bases between. CDR1 and CDR2 (germline): DFQATT, SNEGSKA (reference sequence). The CDR3 extends over 14 amino acids. The CDR3 protein is CSAFDHSGANVLTF. CDR3 DNA: TGCAGTGCATTTGACCACTCTGGGGCCAACGTCCTGACTTTC.

This chain connects TRBV2 to TRBJ1-5; 9 nucleotides align to TRBD1. The CDR3 spans 17 residues. With V trimmed by 5 bases and J by 2 bases, 10 bases remained unmatched. The germline gives CDR1 SNHLY, CDR2 FYNNEI. The DNA for the CDR3 is TGTGCCAGCAGTTCGGCCCGGGACAGGGTTGGCAATCAGCCCCAGCATTTT. Translation gives CASSSARDRVGNQPQHF.

A few counts support this clonotype. The rearrangement uses TRBV5-6 and TRBJ1-2; D ambiguous. The CDR3 has 16 residues. Germline assignment: CDR1 SGHDT and CDR2 YYEEEE. Deletions cut 0 bases from V and 2 bases from J, with 14 bases between. CDR3 sequence (DNA): TGTGCCAGCAGCTTGGTATTTCCGGGCTCGAACTATGGCTACACCTTC. Protein: CASSLVFPGSNYGYTF.